This paragraph reports one TCR beta chain. Antigen unknown. Following RNA extraction, reverse transcription yielded cDNA that acted as the sequencing template. TCRdb's copy holds only in-frame clones and misses some; the assay was immunoSEQ multiplex PCR. The sample lists under 200,000 clones, around three fifths occurring once. Treatment meaning: oral pan-JAK inhibitor, 5-10 mg twice daily. Those with alopecia areata gave lesional scalp punch biopsies and peripheral blood. This specimen belongs to a study of CD8+ T cells in alopecia areata. Study-level information: The drug, tofacitinib, lasted 6 to 18 months, followed by 6 months off drug.

Study-wide points: Scalp clonality, along with expanded CD8+ clones among the top 100, was significantly decreased by tofacitinib.

The CDR3 is 13 amino acids. V shed 5 bases, J shed 6 bases, and the junction held 2 bases outside the gene matches. CDR1 SNHLY and CDR2 FYNNEI come from the germline V gene. This TCR was recovered from a human donor with alopecia areata. The V and J genes are TRBV2 and TRBJ2-1; 9 bases match TRBD1. The starting material was CD4+ T cells sorted from blood, obtained at week 24, from a patient treated with tofacitinib. The CDR3 coding sequence is TGTGCCAGCAGTACGGGACAGGGCAATGAGCAGTTCTTC. Translated: CASSTGQGNEQFF.